Presented here are 26 T cell receptor beta chains from one specimen sequenced in a study of blood T cell repertoires in COVID-19. Repertoires were generated with immunoSEQ multiplex PCR, while TCRdb's copy carries only in-frame clones and drops some. Among some 87,000 clones listed, 70% to 90% were seen once. The specimen was peripheral blood. The origin of the receptors is a human donor in a cohort sampled during active COVID-19.

This clone was observed at least ten times. The DNA for the CDR3 is TGTGCCAGCAGCTTGGGGGAGGGAGATACGCAGTATTTT. This translates into CASSLGEGDTQYF. The rearrangement links TRBV6-4 to TRBJ2-3, with TRBD2 matching 7 bases. Germline CDR1 MRHNA, CDR2 SNTAGT. The CDR3 has 13 residues. Germline trimming cut 6 bases from V and 5 bases from J; bases unmatched to any gene: 5.

The chain recombines TRBV19 with TRBJ1-1; 7 bases line up with TRBD1. Losses at the gene ends were 1 base for V and 5 bases for J; bases not matched to a gene: 4. This CDR3 contains 14 residues. Germline CDR1 reads LNHDA; CDR2 reads SQIVND (reference sequence). CDR3 in DNA: TGTGCCAGTAGTATAGGCCACAGGGGTACTGAAGCTTTCTTT. Translated: CASSIGHRGTEAFF.

This chain links TRBV28 with TRBJ1-5; D is possibly TRBD1 (6 bases). The V end was cut by 6 bases, the J end by 6 bases, with 18 bases between. The CDR3 is 15 amino acids. Germline CDR1 is MDHEN and CDR2 is SYDVKM. The CDR3 nucleotides read TGTGCCAGCAGCCTTGACCGGGGGGGCGGTCAGCCCCAGCATTTT. Its protein is CASSLDRGGGQPQHF.

This sequence joins TRBV9 and TRBJ2-3; the match to TRBD2 covers 7 bases. Germline CDR1 is SGDLS and CDR2 is YYNGEE. J was trimmed by 2 bases and V by 0 bases; bases with no gene match: 9. CDR3 length equals 17 residues. This chain's CDR3 is CASSVDVTGGSTDTQYF. The CDR3 DNA reads as TGTGCCAGCAGCGTAGACGTGACGGGGGGATCCACAGATACGCAGTATTTT.

This clone was observed a handful of times. The chain carries TRBV4-3 and TRBJ2-1; D not certain. The CDR3 has 13 residues. Germline assignment: CDR1 LGHNA and CDR2 YSLEER. Trimming stripped 3 bases from V and 4 bases from J, with 7 bases between. The CDR3 region is CASSHVYYNEQFF. The DNA for the CDR3 is TGCGCCAGCAGCCATGTCTATTACAATGAGCAGTTCTTC.

This chain uses TRBV6-5 with TRBJ1-5; D remains ambiguous. The CDR3 contains 14 residues. V was pared by 6 bases and J by 6 bases, with 15 bases between. Germline V gives CDR1 MNHEY, CDR2 SVGAGI. CDR3 in amino acids: CASSHDQRVQPQHF. CDR3 DNA: TGTGCCAGCAGCCACGACCAGAGGGTTCAGCCCCAGCATTTT.

The V call is TRBV12-3 or TRBV12-4, the J call TRBJ2-1; tentatively, D is TRBD1 (6 bases). V lost 4 bases, J lost 3 bases, and 7 bases lay in between. The CDR3 extends over 13 amino acids. Here the CDR3 reads CASSWTDYNEQFF. The CDR3 DNA sequence: TGTGCCAGCAGTTGGACAGACTACAATGAGCAGTTCTTC.

This sequence joins TRBV5-6 and TRBJ1-2; tentatively, D is TRBD1 (6 bases). V lost 4 bases and J 1 base, leaving 17 bases between the germline ends. The CDR3 has 16 amino acids. CDR1 SGHDT and CDR2 YYEEEE come from the germline V gene. CDR3 region: CASSPGPGQINYGYTF. The DNA of the CDR3 is TGTGCCAGCAGCCCCGGCCCCGGACAGATTAACTATGGCTACACCTTC.

This clone was observed a few times. This chain joins TRBV27 and TRBJ2-1; D may be TRBD2 (6 bases). The V end lost 6 bases, the J end lost 0 bases, and 12 bases lay between the germline ends. This CDR3 spans 15 amino acids. Per the germline V gene, CDR1 is MNHEY and CDR2 is SMNVEV (reference sequence). CDR3 in amino acids: CASSPRGSSYNEQFF. Here the CDR3 DNA reads TGTGCCAGCAGCCCTCGGGGGAGCTCCTACAATGAGCAGTTCTTC.

The rearrangement uses TRBV30 and TRBJ2-3, with D unclear. Germline lookup yields CDR1 GTSNPN and CDR2 SVGIG (reference sequence). The germline V and J ends were trimmed by 0 bases and 1 base, with 5 bases remaining between them. The CDR3 has 13 residues. The CDR3 DNA reads as TGTGCCTGGAGTGTACTGCGCACAGATACGCAGTATTTT. Translating gives CAWSVLRTDTQYF. Full variable domain (remainder filled in from reference TRBV30 and TRBJ2-3): SQTIHQWPATLVQPVGSPLSLECTVEGTSNPNLYWYRQAAGRGLQLLFYSVGIGQISSEVPQNLSASRPQDRQFILSSKKLLLSDSGFYLCAWSVLRTDTQYFGPGTRLTVL.

The rearrangement joins TRBV28 to TRBJ2-6, with 14 nucleotides matching TRBD2. Trimming took 6 bases from V and 0 from J; bases not matched to a gene: 10. Germline-derived CDR1 and CDR2 are MDHEN and SYDVKM. The CDR3 is 20 residues long. CDR3 in DNA: TGTGCCAGCAGGGTAGGACTAGCGGGGGGCCTTCGCTCTGGGGCCAACGTCCTGACTTTC. Protein sequence: CASRVGLAGGLRSGANVLTF.

The chain is built from TRBV5-6 and TRBJ1-2; perhaps TRBD1 as D (5 bases). CDR3 size: 15 residues. Germline V gene lookup returns CDR1 SGHDT and CDR2 YYEEEE. The V gene lost 6 bases and the J gene lost 8 bases, with 23 bases spanning the gap. The CDR3 bases are TGTGCCAGCACGCGTGGATTCTGGGGGGTGGAAGGCTACACCTTC. Translating it yields CASTRGFWGVEGYTF. Variable domain in full (rest from reference TRBV5-6 and TRBJ1-2): DAGVTQSPTHLIKTRGQQVTLRCSPKSGHDTVSWYQQALGQGPQFIFQYYEEEERQRGNFPDRFSGHQFPNYSSELNVNALLLGDSALYLCASTRGFWGVEGYTFGSGTRLTVV.

This clone was picked up one time. V usage is TRBV3-1 (or the pseudogene TRBV3-2) and J usage is TRBJ1-5; D might be TRBD1 (6 bases). V dropped 3 bases and J dropped 7 bases, with 10 bases sitting between them. CDR3 length equals 13 residues. The germline V gene has CDR1 LGHDT and CDR2 YNNKEL (reference sequence). The CDR3 region is CASSQRGWQPQHF. The DNA of the CDR3 is TGTGCCAGCAGCCAGAGGGGGTGGCAGCCCCAGCATTTT.

This clone was observed once. For the CDR3, the DNA is TGTGCCAGCAGTGATCTTACAGGGGCAGGAGAGACCCAGTACTTC. It codes for CASSDLTGAGETQYF. This chain uses TRBV25-1 with TRBJ2-5; 7 bases line up with TRBD1. Per the germline V gene, CDR1 is MGHDK and CDR2 is SYGVNS. The V segment lost 3 bases and the J segment 4 bases; nucleotides outside the gene matches: 8. The CDR3 contains 15 residues.

The table lists this clone with a count of one. The chain joins TRBV5-3 to TRBJ1-1; 9 bases agree with TRBD1. TRBV5-3 is given ORF status, its function remaining uncertain. The CDR3 contains 16 residues. V gave up 4 bases and J gave up 1 base; unmatched junction bases: 8. CDR3 in amino acids: CARSIQGGQGNTEAFF. In DNA form, the CDR3 reads TGTGCCAGAAGCATCCAGGGGGGACAGGGGAACACTGAAGCTTTCTTT.

This sequence joins TRBV7-2 and TRBJ2-5, with TRBD2 matching 7 bases. The germline V gene has CDR1 SGHTA and CDR2 FQGNSA. The CDR3 sequence is 16 residues long. Trimming cost V 0 bases and J 2 bases; bases outside gene matches: 6. The CDR3 nucleotides read TGTGCCAGCAGCTTAGCGGGCGGGCGGGGGCAAGAGACCCAGTACTTC. Protein product: CASSLAGGRGQETQYF.

This clone was counted a few times. The chain links TRBV9 to TRBJ1-5, with 8 bases that match TRBD1. Per the germline V gene, CDR1 is SGDLS and CDR2 is YYNGEE. Unmatched junction bases numbered 2, after V lost 0 bases and J lost 3 bases. CDR3 length equals 15 residues. In DNA form, the CDR3 reads TGTGCCAGCAGCGTAGGGACAGGGCTCAATCAGCCCCAGCATTTT. This encodes CASSVGTGLNQPQHF.

DNA for the CDR3: TGTGCCAGCAGCTTAGTAGGGGGGGGCGGCACAGATACGCAGTATTTT. It codes for CASSLVGGGGTDTQYF. The V call is TRBV7-8, the J call TRBJ2-3, with D perhaps TRBD2 (7 bases). Trimming removed 1 base at V and 1 base at J, with 12 bases between. CDR1 is SGHVS and CDR2 is FQNEAQ in the germline V gene. The CDR3 extends over 16 amino acids.

This clone was counted a single time. The gene calls are TRBV7-9 and TRBJ2-7, with D perhaps matching TRBD1 (6 bases). CDR1 is SEHNR and CDR2 is FQNEAQ in the germline V gene (reference sequence). The CDR3 totals 13 residues. Trimming left V 1 base short and J 6 bases short, with 10 bases between. CDR3 region: CASSLVGQTEQYF. Written as DNA, the CDR3 is TGTGCCAGCAGCTTAGTGGGACAAACCGAGCAGTACTTC.

This clone was detected once. The chain is built from TRBV3-1 (or the pseudogene TRBV3-2) and TRBJ1-6, with D maybe TRBD1 (5 bases). Germline V gene sequence: CDR1 LGHDT, CDR2 YNNKEL (reference sequence). With 0 bases removed from V and 7 bases from J, the gap between germline ends came to 16 bases. This CDR3 is built from 17 residues. The CDR3 loop is CASSQEADSLGNSPLHF. The CDR3 nucleotides read TGTGCCAGCAGCCAAGAGGCCGACAGCCTGGGGAATTCACCCCTCCACTTT.

J is TRBJ1-5 and V is TRBV2; 8 positions agree with TRBD1. Germline CDR1 is SNHLY and CDR2 is FYNNEI. J lost 2 bases, V lost 1 base, and 1 base had no gene match. The length of the CDR3 is 15 residues. The chain's CDR3 is CASSEGTGRNQPQHF. CDR3 DNA: TGTGCCAGCAGTGAAGGGACAGGGCGCAATCAGCCCCAGCATTTT.

The chain couples TRBV9 to TRBJ2-5; tentatively, D is TRBD2 (5 bases). Trimming removed 4 bases from V and 2 bases from J, with 15 bases in between. The CDR3 totals 15 residues. CDR1 is SGDLS and CDR2 is YYNGEE in the germline V gene. The CDR3 bases are TGTGCCAGCAGCCCCGAGCGGCAACCTCAAGAGACCCAGTACTTC. It yields the protein CASSPERQPQETQYF.

DNA of the CDR3: TGCGCCAGCAGCTTGGGAATTCCGGGGACTGAAGCTTTCTTT. Translating gives CASSLGIPGTEAFF. V gene TRBV5-1 combines with J gene TRBJ1-1, with D unclear. V was clipped by 0 bases and J by 5 bases, with 11 bases between them. This CDR3 is 14 amino acids long. Germline-derived CDR1 and CDR2 are SGHRS and YFSETQ.

There are many counts of this clone. The genes are TRBV5-1 and TRBJ2-5; D uncertain. CDR3 length: 14 amino acids. Trimming removed 1 base at V and 2 bases at J, with 9 bases between. CDR1 and CDR2 from the germline V gene are SGHRS and YFSETQ. DNA of the CDR3: TGCGCCAGCAGCTTGATATCGAGTCAAGAGACCCAGTACTTC. It specifies CASSLISSQETQYF.

J is TRBJ2-1 and V is TRBV7-3, with D tentatively TRBD1 (6 bases). V lost 8 bases and J 7 bases, leaving 18 bases between the germline ends. CDR3 length equals 14 residues. Germline CDR1 reads SGHTA; CDR2 reads FQGTGA. The CDR3 region is CASSISGQWNEQFF. In DNA form, the CDR3 reads TGTGCCAGCTCTATATCAGGACAGTGGAATGAGCAGTTCTTC.

The rearrangement links TRBV6-6 to TRBJ1-3; no definite D call. The germline V gene has CDR1 MNHNY and CDR2 SVGAGI (reference sequence). This CDR3 is built from 12 residues. Between the trimmed V and J ends, which lost 7 bases and 1 base, there was a span of 5 bases. The CDR3 DNA sequence: TGTGCCAGCAAGCGTTCTGGAAACACCATATATTTT. Translating it yields CASKRSGNTIYF.